Listed below are T cell receptor beta chains from one sample, sequenced in a study of T cells in Graves' hyperthyroidism and ophthalmopathy. Using its own MiXCR run on the multiplex PCR reads, TCRdb lists one record per CDR3 protein. The table lists a few hundred thousand distinct CDR3 sequences, approximately 12% of them singletons. The sequenced sample was blood. These receptors were collected from a man younger than 45 with Graves' hyperthyroidism that later progressed to Graves' ophthalmopathy. CDR3s include the opening cysteine and the closing phenylalanine or tryptophan. D genes are given only for firm matches. Clone size is not always given. Where it is, it says once, few, many or a class for expanded clones.

TGTGCCAGCAGCCCCGTGACTAGCGGGGGACCCTACGAGCAGTACTTC	CASSPVTSGGPYEQYF	TRBD2	few	TRBV4-2	TRBJ2-7
TGTGCCAGCAGCTTTACCGGACTTTACAATGAGCAGTTCTTC	CASSFTGLYNEQFF	-	many	TRBV7-2	TRBJ2-1
TGTGCTAGTGGTTTGAACGGGGAGCTGTTTTTT	CASGLNGELFF	-	-	TRBV12-5	TRBJ2-2
TGTGCCACAGGGAGGATGAACACTGAAGCTTTCTTT	CATGRMNTEAFF	-	-	TRBV11-1	TRBJ1-1
TGTGCCAGCAGTCTTACAGGGGGCGCGTCCTACGAGCAGTACTTC	CASSLTGGASYEQYF	TRBD1	many	TRBV28	TRBJ2-7
TGCGCCAGCAGCTTGGTTGGGACAGGGTCTCGCAATGAGCAGTTCTTC	CASSLVGTGSRNEQFF	TRBD1	many	TRBV5-1	TRBJ2-1
TGTGCCAGCAGCCCCCCAGGGCCAAATCAGCCCCAGCATTTT	CASSPPGPNQPQHF	-	many	TRBV12-3/TRBV12-4	TRBJ1-5
TGTGCCAGCAGCTATGAACCTAATTCACCCCTCCACTTT	CASSYEPNSPLHF	-	few	TRBV7-3	TRBJ1-6
TGTGCCAGCAGTTACTCGATGGGACTAGCGGGATCCTACGAGCAGTACTTC	CASSYSMGLAGSYEQYF	TRBD2	few	TRBV6-5	TRBJ2-7
TGTGCCAGCAGCTTGGACAGGGGCCATCACAATGAGCAGTTCTTC	CASSLDRGHHNEQFF	TRBD1	many	TRBV5-6	TRBJ2-1
TGCGCCAGCAGCCCACAGGGGGAAATCTACGAGCAGTACTTC	CASSPQGEIYEQYF	TRBD1	few	TRBV5-1	TRBJ2-7
TGCGCCAGCAGCTTGGTTCCGCAAGAGACCCAGTACTTC	CASSLVPQETQYF	-	-	TRBV5-1	TRBJ2-5
TGTGCCAGCAGCTGGAACAGGGCGGTGAGCACAGATACGCAGTATTTT	CASSWNRAVSTDTQYF	-	-	TRBV5-8	TRBJ2-3
TGTGCCAGCAGCCAAGATCTGGGGTGGCGTGATAACTCTGGAAACACCATATATTTT	CASSQDLGWRDNSGNTIYF	-	-	TRBV4-2	TRBJ1-3
TGTGCCAGCAGCTCGGCTAGCTCTGGAAACACCATATATTTT	CASSSASSGNTIYF	-	-	TRBV13	TRBJ1-3
TGTGCCAGCTCACCGGACAGGGCCCACGAGCAGTACTTC	CASSPDRAHEQYF	TRBD1	-	TRBV18	TRBJ2-7
TGCGCCAGCAGCTTCGGGACAGGGGGAACCTACGAGCAGTACTTC	CASSFGTGGTYEQYF	TRBD1	few	TRBV5-1	TRBJ2-7
TGTGCCAGCAGCTTGGTACCCGGGGGAGCCAAAAACATTCAGTACTTC	CASSLVPGGAKNIQYF	-	-	TRBV7-2	TRBJ2-4
TGCAGTGCGAGACAGGGGACGAACACTGAAGCTTTCTTT	CSARQGTNTEAFF	TRBD1	many	TRBV20-1	TRBJ1-1
TGCGCCAGCAGCTCGCGGGGGCGTTGGGATCCGGACACTGAAGCTTTCTTT	CASSSRGRWDPDTEAFF	-	few	TRBV5-1	TRBJ1-1
TGCGCCAGCAGCGGCCTAGCGGACAATGAGCAGTTCTTC	CASSGLADNEQFF	TRBD2	many	TRBV5-1	TRBJ2-1
TGTGCCAGCAGCCAAGGAACGTCCTACGAGCAGTACTTC	CASSQGTSYEQYF	-	many	TRBV4-1	TRBJ2-7
TGTGCCAGCAGCACAACTTATGGGGCCAAAAACATTCAGTACTTC	CASSTTYGAKNIQYF	-	few	TRBV28	TRBJ2-4
TGCGCCAGCAGAGGGGGGATCACTGAAGCTTTCTTT	CASRGGITEAFF	-	many	TRBV5-1	TRBJ1-1
TGCAGTGGGGAGACTTTCTCCTACGAGCAGTACTTC	CSGETFSYEQYF	-	-	TRBV20-1	TRBJ2-7
TGTGCCAGCAGTTTAACCCACACAGATACGCAGTATTTT	CASSLTHTDTQYF	-	many	TRBV28	TRBJ2-3
TGTGCCAGTACACCTTCAAGTTCATCTGGAAACACCATATATTTT	CASTPSSSSGNTIYF	-	few	TRBV18	TRBJ1-3
TGTGCCAGCAGCTTAGAATGGATGGGGGGACTAGATACGCAGTATTTT	CASSLEWMGGLDTQYF	-	-	TRBV7-4	TRBJ2-3
TGTGCCAGCAGCTACGGACAGGGCTCGCTTGGCTACACCTTC	CASSYGQGSLGYTF	TRBD1	-	TRBV5-6	TRBJ1-2
TGTGCCAGCAGTTTACTCTCCGGGGGGCAAAACACCATATATTTT	CASSLLSGGQNTIYF	-	once	TRBV6-5	TRBJ1-3
TGTGCCATCAGTGAGACCAGACTTACCTACGAGCAGTACTTC	CAISETRLTYEQYF	-	many	TRBV10-3	TRBJ2-7
TGTGCCTGGAGCAAAGGGTCCTATGGCTACACCTTC	CAWSKGSYGYTF	-	many	TRBV30	TRBJ1-2
TGTGCCAGCAGCTTAGTCGCAGGGGGCTATTACGAGCAGTACTTC	CASSLVAGGYYEQYF	TRBD1	many	TRBV7-8	TRBJ2-7
TGCGCCAGCAGCCCCTGGGGCGGGGGGGCCGAAGATACGCAGTATTTT	CASSPWGGGAEDTQYF	TRBD2	-	TRBV5-1	TRBJ2-3
TGCGCCAGCTCAGAGGGGCCGAGGACTGAAGCTTTCTTT	CASSEGPRTEAFF	-	many	TRBV10-1	TRBJ1-1
TGTGCCAGCAGTGTAGGACTAGCGGGGGGGCCAATGGAAGAGACCCAGTACTTC	CASSVGLAGGPMEETQYF	TRBD2	many	TRBV2	TRBJ2-5
TGCGCCAGCAGCTTGTTCCAGGGGGGGGACTATGGCTACACCTTC	CASSLFQGGDYGYTF	TRBD1	-	TRBV5-1	TRBJ1-2
TGTGCCAGCAGTTCCCCCCGAGAAGCGGGGGATACAGATACGCAGTATTTT	CASSSPREAGDTDTQYF	TRBD2	many	TRBV28	TRBJ2-3
TGCGCCAGCAGCTTGCTGAGACAGGGCTTAGGAGATACGCAGTATTTT	CASSLLRQGLGDTQYF	TRBD1	-	TRBV5-1	TRBJ2-3
TGTGCCAGCAGGGGGACAGGGGGGTACGAGCAGTACTTC	CASRGTGGYEQYF	TRBD1	many	TRBV2	TRBJ2-7
TGTGCCAGCAGTTATCCGGCCGGATTGGACACTGAAGCTTTCTTT	CASSYPAGLDTEAFF	-	few	TRBV6-1	TRBJ1-1
TGTGCCAGCAGTTACCGGGCCACAGATACGCAGTATTTT	CASSYRATDTQYF	-	-	TRBV6-5	TRBJ2-3
TGTGCCAGCGCCTTTACAGGGGTCGGGGAGCTGTTTTTT	CASAFTGVGELFF	TRBD1	few	TRBV27	TRBJ2-2
TGTGCCAGCAGCTACCGTCTAGCGGGATCTACAAATGAGCAGTTCTTC	CASSYRLAGSTNEQFF	TRBD2	many	TRBV3-1	TRBJ2-1
TGTGCCAGTACGGCTTACAGGGGCGAGACGCAGTTCTTC	CASTAYRGETQFF	TRBD1	few	TRBV19	TRBJ2-1
TGCGCCAGCAGGGATGGGGAGACCGGGGAGCTGTTTTTT	CASRDGETGELFF	-	many	TRBV10-1	TRBJ2-2
TGTGCCAGCAGTTTATCGGGGTACCCTGGAAACACCATATATTTT	CASSLSGYPGNTIYF	-	many	TRBV27	TRBJ1-3
TGCAGCGTCGGGACTAGCGGCACAGATACGCAGTATTTT	CSVGTSGTDTQYF	TRBD2	few	TRBV29-1	TRBJ2-3
TGTGCCAGCACTGTCTCCGGAGGGCACTATGGCTACACCTTC	CASTVSGGHYGYTF	-	many	TRBV6-2/TRBV6-3	TRBJ1-2
TGTGCCAGCAGTTCAGACAAGAGCTCTGGAAACACCATATATTTT	CASSSDKSSGNTIYF	-	few	TRBV12-3/TRBV12-4	TRBJ1-3
TGTGCCACCAGTGATGGACAGGGGCACAACTATGGCTACACCTTC	CATSDGQGHNYGYTF	TRBD1	few	TRBV24-1	TRBJ1-2
TGTGCCACCAGTGATCCTACAGGGGGCCTAATGGATGAGCAGTTCTTC	CATSDPTGGLMDEQFF	TRBD1	-	TRBV24-1	TRBJ2-1